The 20 T cell receptor beta chains given below trace back to one sample, sequenced in a study of T cells after posttransplantation cyclophosphamide. TCRdb's copy holds only in-frame clones and misses some; the assay was immunoSEQ multiplex PCR. The sample has roughly 9,900 clones, around 86% seen once; the top ten hold 25% to 30%. Treatment was busulfan-fludarabine conditioning, a marrow graft, and cyclophosphamide on days +3 and +4. The material sequenced was CD4+ T cells sorted from PBMCs, taken after allogeneic stem cell transplant with posttransplant cyclophosphamide. These TCRs come from a male patient aged 25 to 39 who received an allogeneic stem cell transplant from a related donor, was CMV-positive, and had acute GVHD only. Some T cells may originate from the graft donor.

The V and J genes are TRBV28 and TRBJ1-1; 9 bases match TRBD1. This CDR3 is built from 14 residues. The germline CDR1 and CDR2 sequences are MDHEN and SYDVKM. Trimming removed 5 bases from V and 13 bases from J; junction bases left unmatched: 14. CDR3 nucleotides: TGTGCCAGCAGTGCAATCGGGCGGACAGGGGTTGGTTTCTTT. Protein sequence: CASSAIGRTGVGFF.

The rearrangement joins TRBV11-3 to TRBJ2-1; possible D gene TRBD2, 5 bases. The ends were cut back, 5 bases at V and 8 bases at J, with 16 bases in the middle. Germline values: CDR1 SGHNT, CDR2 YENEEA. The CDR3 is made up of 14 amino acids. DNA of the CDR3: TGTGCCAGCAGCCCGGACTTCCGAGGGTATGAGCAGTTCTTC. Translating it yields CASSPDFRGYEQFF.

This chain connects TRBV4-3 to TRBJ1-2, with D possibly TRBD1 on 5 matching bases. Trimming removed 4 bases at V and 4 bases at J, with 19 bases between. Germline CDR1 and CDR2: LGHNA and YSLEER. The CDR3 sequence is 16 residues long. The CDR3 DNA sequence: TGCGCCAGCAGCCTCCAAGGGAGGGGTACAGGCTATGGCTACACCTTC. Its translation is CASSLQGRGTGYGYTF.

This clone was seen only a few times. V usage is TRBV13 and J usage is TRBJ1-2; possible D gene TRBD1, 5 bases. V dropped 0 bases and J dropped 4 bases, with 6 bases sitting between them. CDR3 length: 13 amino acids. Germline V lookup: CDR1 PRHDT, CDR2 FYEKMQ (reference sequence). CDR3 bases: TGTGCCAGCAGCTTAGGGGGGGGCTATGGCTACACCTTC. It translates to CASSLGGGYGYTF.

The chain combines TRBV5-1 with TRBJ2-5, with 8 bases fitting TRBD2. This CDR3 region has 14 residues. With V trimmed by 3 bases and J by 5 bases, 6 bases remained unmatched. CDR1 and CDR2 from the germline V gene are SGHRS and YFSETQ. The CDR3 loop reads CASSYSGIRETQYF. For the CDR3, the DNA is TGCGCCAGCAGCTATAGCGGGATCCGGGAGACCCAGTACTTC.

The J gene is TRBJ2-2, the V gene TRBV4-2, with D maybe TRBD1 (6 bases). V was trimmed by 2 bases and J by 2 bases, leaving 12 bases between them. Germline V gene lookup returns CDR1 LGHNA and CDR2 YNFKEQ. CDR3 size: 16 residues. This CDR3 reads CASSQIQGGNTGELFF. The CDR3 DNA follows: TGTGCCAGCAGCCAAATTCAAGGGGGTAACACCGGGGAGCTGTTTTTT.

This clone is a singleton in its sample. Compared with germline, one end of the junction differs, possibly owing to a read error. The chain is built from TRBV5-1 and TRBJ2-7, with D tentatively TRBD2 (7 bases). CDR3 size: 12 residues. Germline V gives CDR1 SGHRS, CDR2 YFSETQ. The CDR3 DNA reads TGCGCCAGCAAGAACGGGGGGCAGGAAAGGCACTTC. Its protein product is CASKNGGQERHF. Combining the CDR3 with reference TRBV5-1 and TRBJ2-7 gives the whole variable domain KAGVTQTPRYLIKTRGQQVTLSCSPISGHRSVSWYQQTPGQGLQFLFEYFSETQRNKGNFPGRFSGRQFSNSRSEMNVSTLELGDSALYLCASKNGGQERHFGPGTRLTVT.

This clone was recorded once. This chain connects TRBV4-1 to TRBJ2-3, with D perhaps matching TRBD1 (6 bases). V shed 4 bases and J shed 1 base, with 21 bases lying between them. The CDR3 consists of 18 residues. Per the germline V gene, CDR1 is MGHRA and CDR2 is YSYEKL. This CDR3 reads CASSPIKGWGRGTDTQYF. Written as DNA, the CDR3 is TGCGCCAGCAGCCCAATCAAAGGGTGGGGGCGCGGCACAGATACGCAGTATTTT.

By share, this clone counts as medium-sized. V gene TRBV5-1 combines with J gene TRBJ1-6, with D unresolved. Trimming left V 4 bases short and J 5 bases short, with 13 bases between. The CDR3 has 15 residues. Germline loops: CDR1 SGHRS, CDR2 YFSETQ. This CDR3 reads CASSADGVNNSPLHF. CDR3 coding DNA: TGCGCCAGCAGCGCCGACGGGGTAAATAATTCACCCCTCCACTTT.

This clone was detected once. The V gene is TRBV5-6, the J gene TRBJ1-2; 8 bases are shared with TRBD1. Germline V gene sequence: CDR1 SGHDT, CDR2 YYEEEE. The CDR3 has 15 residues. The trim removed 5 bases at V and 4 bases at J, leaving 10 bases unmatched. CDR3 DNA: TGTGCCAGCAGTCCTCAGGTGCAGGGGGCCTATGGCTACACCTTC. As protein: CASSPQVQGAYGYTF.

The chain recombines TRBV30 with TRBJ1-2; maybe TRBD1 (6 bases). Trimming cost V 0 bases and J 7 bases, with 15 bases left between them. The CDR3 loop spans 14 amino acids. Germline lookup yields CDR1 GTSNPN and CDR2 SVGIG (reference sequence). The CDR3 is CAWSVLTGLGGYTF. CDR3 DNA sequence: TGTGCCTGGAGTGTACTAACAGGGCTGGGTGGCTACACCTTC. Full variable domain (remainder filled in from reference TRBV30 and TRBJ1-2): SQTIHQWPATLVQPVGSPLSLECTVEGTSNPNLYWYRQAAGRGLQLLFYSVGIGQISSEVPQNLSASRPQDRQFILSSKKLLLSDSGFYLCAWSVLTGLGGYTFGSGTRLTVV.

The V gene is TRBV29-1, the J gene TRBJ2-1; TRBD2 matches 8 bases. Per the germline V gene, CDR1 is SQVTM and CDR2 is ANQGSEA. V trimming: 4 bases; J trimming: 0 bases; junction bases outside the gene matches: 5. The CDR3 is 15 residues long. The CDR3 sequence is CSVVLAGNSYNEQFF. The DNA for the CDR3 is TGCAGCGTTGTCCTAGCGGGTAACTCCTACAATGAGCAGTTCTTC.

CDR3: CASSVVGREADTQYF. Here the CDR3 DNA reads TGTGCCAGCAGCGTAGTAGGGAGAGAGGCAGATACGCAGTATTTT. The chain combines TRBV9 with TRBJ2-3; D might be TRBD2 (5 bases). The germline CDR1 and CDR2 sequences are SGDLS and YYNGEE. Trimming removed 0 bases from V and 4 bases from J, with 12 bases in between. The CDR3 is 15 residues long. The whole variable domain, remainder taken from reference TRBV9 and TRBJ2-3, is DSGVTQTPKHLITATGQRVTLRCSPRSGDLSVYWYQQSLDQGLQFLIQYYNGEERAKGNILERFSAQQFPDLHSELNLSSLELGDSALYFCASSVVGREADTQYFGPGTRLTVL.

The chain joins TRBV12-5 to TRBJ1-2; no reliable D call. This CDR3 spans 13 amino acids. The germline V and J ends were trimmed by 1 base and 8 bases, with 11 bases remaining between them. Germline loops: CDR1 LGHNT, CDR2 FRNRAP. The CDR3 region has the DNA TGTGCTAGTGGTTTGGAGGCAGGCTGGGGCTACACCTTC. Translation: CASGLEAGWGYTF.

This chain joins TRBV6-1 and TRBJ1-4; D gene unclear. The V and J ends lost 5 bases and 0 bases respectively, with 10 bases between them. Germline V gene data show CDR1 as MNHNS and CDR2 as SASEGT. This CDR3 contains 15 residues. The CDR3 loop reads CASSRQGTTNEKLFF. The CDR3 nucleotides read TGTGCCAGCAGTAGACAAGGTACAACTAATGAAAAACTGTTTTTT.

A remark on this clone: It is likely a read error: a sequence one base away is far more abundant. V and J are TRBV5-4 and TRBJ1-3, with 8 bases matching TRBD1. J gave up 4 bases and V 0 bases, and 6 bases lay outside the gene matches. The CDR3 totals 16 residues. Germline CDR1 SGHNT, CDR2 YYREEE (reference sequence). The CDR3 reads CASSLDGQGQGNTIYF. The CDR3 DNA reads TGTGCCAGCAGCTTGGACGGACAGGGACAAGGAAACACCATATATTTT.

This clone occurred a few times. The chain is built from TRBV5-5 and TRBJ2-7; a weak D match, TRBD1 (6 bases). CDR1 is SGHKS, CDR2 YYEKEE, per germline (reference sequence). This CDR3 has 13 amino acids. V lost 0 bases and J 7 bases, leaving 11 bases between the germline ends. The CDR3 DNA is TGTGCCAGCAGCTTGGGAGGGGGAATGGAGCAGTACTTC. Amino acid sequence: CASSLGGGMEQYF.

This chain uses TRBV19 with TRBJ2-1; D perhaps matches TRBD1 (7 bases). From germline, CDR1 is LNHDA and CDR2 SQIVND (reference sequence). The ends were cut back, 1 base at V and 6 bases at J, with 16 bases in the middle. The CDR3 has 16 amino acids. The DNA of the CDR3 is TGTGCCAGTAGTATAGGCCGGCAGGGGGGACGCAATGAGCAGTTCTTC. Its protein product is CASSIGRQGGRNEQFF.

The chain joins TRBV19 to TRBJ1-2; D not resolved. CDR3 size: 14 residues. Trimming removed 5 bases from V and 0 bases from J, with 10 bases in between. Germline V gene data show CDR1 as LNHDA and CDR2 as SQIVND (reference sequence). CDR3 DNA: TGTGCCAGTAGTCCGCAGGAGGCTAACTATGGCTACACCTTC. It codes for CASSPQEANYGYTF.

The V and J genes are TRBV18 and TRBJ1-1, with D unresolved. V was pared by 3 bases and J by 4 bases, with 15 bases between. The CDR3 extends over 15 amino acids. Germline V CDR1 and CDR2: KGHSH, LQKENI. CDR3 DNA sequence: TGTGCCAGCTCACCCCTCGAGTTGGTCGGCACTGAAGCTTTCTTT. Translating it yields CASSPLELVGTEAFF.